Detailed here is one TCR beta chain. Antigen specificity is unknown. Measured with immunoSEQ multiplex PCR; TCRdb has only the in-frame clones, and not every one. The sample contains more than 65,000 clones, around 80% of which appear only once. The sample originates from a study of vaccination effects on CD4 cells after COVID-19. Overall study results and limits: Among infection- and vaccine-induced clones, marked clonal contraction occurred late after vaccination. From healthy vaccinees, only 1 of 255 vaccine-induced clones also reacted to common cold coronaviruses.

Peptide-pool stimulation followed by sequencing identified expanded antigen-specific CD4+ clonotypes in the ViraFEST assay. At the end of roughly 9 days of culture, CD4+ T cells were isolated. BNT162b2 vaccine or mRNA-1273 vaccine was given to participants in two doses. According to the study, vaccine recipients showed no prior SARS-CoV-2 infection and negative nucleocapsid antibodies. Cultures used 1.5 million to 2 million PBMC per well, about 10 IU/ml IL-2 and about 10 ug/ml peptides. The receptor comes from a human donor who received a COVID-19 vaccine. The specimen comprised CD4+ T cells from PBMCs cultured with HCoV-229E spike peptides, sampled after COVID-19 vaccination.

In nucleotides, the CDR3 is TGTGCCAGCAGCCGACGAGCTCGAGCGGGGGGCACCGGGGAGCTGTTTTTT. It translates to CASSRRARAGGTGELFF. This chain uses TRBV6-6 with TRBJ2-2; the match to TRBD2 covers 9 bases. Germline CDR1 and CDR2: MNHNY and SVGAGI (reference sequence). This CDR3 has 17 amino acids. V trimming: 6 bases; J trimming: 4 bases; junction bases outside the gene matches: 12.